This T cell receptor beta chain was captured in a study of T-cell reconstitution after alpha-beta-depleted transplantation in children. Unique molecular identifiers were built into the TCRbeta library. TCRdb passed the PCR reads through MiXCR, listing each CDR3 protein once. The data show almost 250,000 distinct CDR3 sequences, about 26% seen once. Germline lookup yields CDR1 DFQATT and CDR2 SNEGSKA (reference sequence). CDR3 size: 13 residues. The ends were cut back, 5 bases at V and 4 bases at J, with 12 bases in the middle. The sequence derives from a girl between 2 and 10 years old with Fanconi anemia, due to receive a stem cell transplant. V and J are TRBV20-1 and TRBJ1-5; perhaps TRBD1 as D (5 bases). Sample: PBMCs, taken before TCRalphabeta/CD19-depleted stem cell transplant. As DNA, the CDR3 is TGCAGTGCTTCGGGACGGAAAAATCAGCCCCAGCATTTT. It codes for CSASGRKNQPQHF.